This TCR beta chain was recorded in a study of blood T cell repertoires in COVID-19. Only in-frame clones appear in the TCRdb table, and some are missing; sequencing was by immunoSEQ multiplex PCR. The data hold 200,000 to 250,000 clones, with approximately 91% observed a single time. The CDR3 loop spans 16 amino acids. Trimming took off 4 bases at V and 8 bases at J, with 21 bases between the two ends. Germline values: CDR1 MDHEN, CDR2 SYDVKM. The source material was peripheral blood. The TCR was taken from a man aged 60 to 69 who had recovered from COVID-19. The rearrangement joins TRBV28 to TRBJ2-1; perhaps TRBD1 as D (6 bases). The DNA for the CDR3 is TGTGCCAGCAGTTCCCTCGGGACACCCTTAGTAGATGAGCAGTTCTTC. This encodes CASSSLGTPLVDEQFF.